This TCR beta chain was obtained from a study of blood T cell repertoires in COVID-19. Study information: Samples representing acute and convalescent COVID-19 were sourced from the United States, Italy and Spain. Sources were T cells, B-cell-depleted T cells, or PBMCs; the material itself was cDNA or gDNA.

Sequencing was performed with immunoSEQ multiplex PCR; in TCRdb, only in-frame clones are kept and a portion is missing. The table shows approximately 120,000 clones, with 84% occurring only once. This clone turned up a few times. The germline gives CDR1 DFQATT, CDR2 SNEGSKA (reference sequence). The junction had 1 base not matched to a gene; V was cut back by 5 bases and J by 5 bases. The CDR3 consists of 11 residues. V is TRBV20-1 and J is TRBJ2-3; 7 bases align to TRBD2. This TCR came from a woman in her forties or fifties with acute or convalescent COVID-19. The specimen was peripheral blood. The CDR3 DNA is TGCAGTGCTCCGGGGGGAGATACGCAGTATTTT. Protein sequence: CSAPGGDTQYF.